The clone carrying this T cell receptor (beta chain) has only a few counts. Its antigen is not known. This entry is derived from a study of spatial heterogeneity in lung cancer. Time point of the sample: sample taken at primary tumor resection. Study-level results: In tumors, expanded intratumoral alpha and beta TCR counts tracked mutation counts.

TCRdb fed the 5' RACE reads into MiXCR, producing one record per CDR3 protein. Of 20,000 to 25,000 distinct CDR3 sequences listed, around 8.8% are singletons. The CDR3 is made up of 15 amino acids. V shed 1 base and J 2 bases; nucleotides not matched to a gene: 4. Germline lookup yields CDR1 SGHAT and CDR2 FQNNGV. The TCR sequence derives from a male donor with early-stage non-small cell lung cancer. The sequenced sample was lung tumor tissue, obtained at surgery. The gene calls are TRBV11-2 and TRBJ2-7; 8 bases are shared with TRBD1. The CDR3 nucleotides are TGTGCCAGCAGCTTAGCTCCACAGGGGGCCTACGAGCAGTACTTC. Its translation is CASSLAPQGAYEQYF.